The 30 T cell receptor beta chains below were found in one sample sequenced in a study of control samples from healthy donors and cancer patients. Measured with immunoSEQ multiplex PCR; TCRdb has only the in-frame clones, and not every one. Altogether about 170,000 clones are present, about 94% being singletons, with the ten largest covering 4.1%. The sequenced sample was blood. These receptors all come from a woman in her sixties in good health.

J is TRBJ1-1 and V is TRBV29-1; D is undetermined. V gave up 6 bases and J gave up 8 bases, with 7 bases separating them. The germline V gene has CDR1 SQVTM and CDR2 ANQGSEA. The CDR3 contains 9 residues. As DNA, the CDR3 is TGCAGCGTCAAGGCCGAAGCTTTCTTT. Protein sequence: CSVKAEAFF. Supplemented by reference TRBV29-1 and TRBJ1-1, the full variable domain reads SAVISQKPSRDICQRGTSLTIQCQVDSQVTMMFWYRQQPGQSLTLIATANQGSEATYESGFVIDKFPISRPNLTFSTLTVSNMSPEDSSIYLCSVKAEAFFGQGTRLTVV.

The chain carries TRBV5-4 and TRBJ2-3; no clear D. V gave up 4 bases and J gave up 1 base, with 4 bases separating them. CDR1 is SGHNT, CDR2 YYREEE, per germline (reference sequence). The length of the CDR3 is 12 residues. The CDR3 bases are TGTGCCAGCAGCCCCCGCACAGATACGCAGTATTTT. It specifies CASSPRTDTQYF.

This clone was counted once. The rearrangement uses TRBV28 and TRBJ1-1; unclear D gene. The CDR3 covers 14 residues. V shed 5 bases and J shed 1 base, with 11 bases lying between them. The germline gives CDR1 MDHEN, CDR2 SYDVKM. This CDR3 is CASSPDGENTEAFF. The CDR3 bases are TGTGCCAGCAGTCCGGACGGAGAGAACACTGAAGCTTTCTTT.

The gene calls are TRBV29-1 and TRBJ2-7; 8 bases are a match to TRBD1. Germline V lookup: CDR1 SQVTM, CDR2 ANQGSEA. J gave up 6 bases and V 4 bases, and 5 bases lay outside the gene matches. The CDR3 spans 12 residues. The CDR3 DNA is TGCAGCGTTGGGGACAGGACGGTCGAGCAGTACTTC. Encoded protein: CSVGDRTVEQYF.

This chain joins TRBV5-1 and TRBJ1-2; 9 bases are a match to TRBD1. The germline V gene has CDR1 SGHRS and CDR2 YFSETQ. CDR3 size: 14 residues. V trimming: 5 bases; J trimming: 4 bases; junction bases outside the gene matches: 6. CDR3 region: CASSPLQGAYGYTF. The CDR3 nucleotides are TGCGCCAGCAGTCCGCTACAGGGGGCCTATGGCTACACCTTC.

The chain recombines TRBV11-1 with TRBJ1-5; tentatively, D is TRBD1 (6 bases). V dropped 5 bases and J dropped 3 bases, with 17 bases sitting between them. Per the germline V gene, CDR1 is SGHAT and CDR2 is FQDESV (reference sequence). This CDR3 region has 16 residues. CDR3 loop: CASSPGGAGNNQPQHF. The CDR3, as DNA: TGTGCCAGCAGCCCTGGGGGCGCGGGGAACAATCAGCCCCAGCATTTT.

The chain is built from TRBV6-5 and TRBJ1-1; 7 bases fit TRBD1. The CDR3 consists of 13 residues. Losses at the gene ends were 6 bases for V and 5 bases for J; bases not matched to a gene: 6. Germline V lookup: CDR1 MNHEY, CDR2 SVGAGI. Written as DNA, the CDR3 is TGTGCCAGCAGCCCCCCGACAGGGACTGAAGCTTTCTTT. Translated, it gives CASSPPTGTEAFF.

The CDR3 coding sequence is TGCGCCAGCAGCCAAGGGGAGGGCAGGGGTTGGACTAATGAAAAACTGTTTTTT. Its protein is CASSQGEGRGWTNEKLFF. The chain couples TRBV4-3 to TRBJ1-4, with a weak D call TRBD1 (6 bases). CDR3 length: 18 residues. The germline V gene has CDR1 LGHNA and CDR2 YSLEER. Trimming pared 1 base from V and 2 bases from J, leaving 17 bases between.

The chain has TRBV10-3 and TRBJ1-2; TRBD1 might be the D (5 bases). The CDR3 covers 15 residues. V was shortened by 0 bases and J by 4 bases, with 12 bases between the two germline ends. Germline CDR1 is ENHRY and CDR2 is SYGVKD. This CDR3 is CAISESSRVGYGYTF. The CDR3 DNA reads as TGTGCCATCAGTGAGTCGTCCAGGGTCGGCTATGGCTACACCTTC.

V usage is TRBV9 and J usage is TRBJ1-3; D is uncertain. CDR3 length: 14 amino acids. The germline CDR1 and CDR2 sequences are SGDLS and YYNGEE. V was pared by 5 bases and J by 0 bases, with 9 bases between. The CDR3 region is CASRASGSGNTIYF. In DNA, the CDR3 is TGTGCCAGCAGAGCTTCCGGCTCTGGAAACACCATATATTTT.

This clone was observed a single time. The J gene is TRBJ2-4, the V gene TRBV4-1, with 10 positions matching TRBD1. Germline-derived CDR1 and CDR2 are MGHRA and YSYEKL. J was trimmed by 5 bases and V by 4 bases; bases with no gene match: 11. The CDR3 sequence is 17 residues long. CDR3 in amino acids: CASSRRSGTGEENIQYF. The CDR3, as DNA: TGCGCCAGCAGCCGACGCTCCGGGACAGGGGAAGAAAACATTCAGTACTTC.

This clone turned up a few times. V gene TRBV7-8 combines with J gene TRBJ2-7; 7 nucleotides line up with TRBD1. V shed 1 base and J 12 bases; nucleotides not matched to a gene: 12. The CDR3 contains 14 residues. Germline-derived CDR1 and CDR2 are SGHVS and FQNEAQ. CDR3 in DNA: TGTGCCAGCAGCTTAGACACCGGGACAGAGGTACGGTACTTC. This gives the protein CASSLDTGTEVRYF.

This clone was detected only once. This chain connects TRBV18 to TRBJ1-5; 7 bases line up with TRBD1. Trimming cost V 3 bases and J 3 bases; bases outside gene matches: 2. The CDR3 covers 14 residues. CDR1 and CDR2 (germline): KGHSH, LQKENI. CDR3 sequence: CASSPGQDNQPQHF. CDR3 DNA sequence: TGTGCCAGCTCACCCGGACAGGACAATCAGCCCCAGCATTTT.

The gene calls are TRBV20-1 and TRBJ2-5, with D uncertain. Germline lookup yields CDR1 DFQATT and CDR2 SNEGSKA (reference sequence). Trimming stripped 3 bases from V and 9 bases from J, with 29 bases between. This CDR3 comprises 17 residues. CDR3 coding DNA: TGCAGTGCTAGTGGCCTGATGGCCGGCCCCCAAAGGGTGTCCCAGTACTTC. Amino acids: CSASGLMAGPQRVSQYF.

The rearrangement joins TRBV12-3 or TRBV12-4 to TRBJ2-3; D is undetermined. The CDR3 is made up of 12 amino acids. The V end lost 5 bases, the J end lost 6 bases, and 9 bases lay between the germline ends. The CDR3 bases are TGTGCCAGCAGTCGTTTCCGGGATACGCAGTATTTT. The encoded protein is CASSRFRDTQYF.

The V and J genes are TRBV19 and TRBJ2-1; D may correspond to TRBD1 or TRBD2 (7 bases each). The CDR3 is made up of 15 amino acids. Germline loops: CDR1 LNHDA, CDR2 SQIVND (reference sequence). Between the trimmed V and J ends, which lost 6 bases and 5 bases, there was a span of 17 bases. The CDR3 DNA is TGTGCCAGTAGGGGAGGGGGCGGCTACGACAATGAGCAGTTCTTC. This codes for CASRGGGGYDNEQFF.

CDR3 in amino acids: CASRGQNSGNTIYF. DNA of the CDR3: TGTGCCAGCAGGGGACAAAACTCTGGAAACACCATATATTTT. The chain couples TRBV27 to TRBJ1-3, with a tentative D call TRBD1 (6 bases). The CDR3 consists of 14 residues. Trimming removed 6 bases at V and 0 bases at J, with 9 bases between. Germline V gene lookup returns CDR1 MNHEY and CDR2 SMNVEV (reference sequence).

The J gene is TRBJ1-1, the V gene TRBV14; D not resolved. Trimming stripped 2 bases from V and 3 bases from J, with 13 bases between. Germline V CDR1 and CDR2: SGHDN, FVKESK. The CDR3 length is 15 residues. CDR3 region: CASSQRWAVDTEAFF. The CDR3 region has the DNA TGTGCCAGCAGCCAACGTTGGGCAGTCGACACTGAAGCTTTCTTT. Supplemented by reference TRBV14 and TRBJ1-1, the full variable domain reads EAGVTQFPSHSVIEKGQTVTLRCDPISGHDNLYWYRRVMGKEIKFLLHFVKESKQDESGMPNNRFLAERTGGTYSTLKVQPAELEDSGVYFCASSQRWAVDTEAFFGQGTRLTVV.

The V gene is TRBV13, the J gene TRBJ1-4; 11 nucleotides agree with TRBD1. Germline CDR1 is PRHDT and CDR2 is FYEKMQ (reference sequence). The CDR3 sequence is 16 residues long. The junction had 2 bases not matched to a gene; V was cut back by 3 bases and J by 2 bases. The chain's CDR3 is CASSFGQGATNEKLFF. CDR3 in DNA: TGTGCCAGCAGCTTTGGACAGGGGGCGACTAATGAAAAACTGTTTTTT.

This clone was detected once. The chain recombines TRBV28 with TRBJ2-2; D is uncertain. CDR3 length: 15 residues. V gave up 3 bases and J gave up 6 bases, with 14 bases separating them. Germline assignment: CDR1 MDHEN and CDR2 SYDVKM. CDR3 in amino acids: CASSLLGPISGELFF. In DNA, the CDR3 is TGTGCCAGCAGTTTGTTGGGCCCAATTTCCGGGGAGCTGTTTTTT.

The chain links TRBV15 to TRBJ1-2, with a weak D call TRBD1 (5 bases). In germline, CDR1 is LNHNV, CDR2 YYDKDF (reference sequence). Trimming cost V 0 bases and J 7 bases, with 9 bases left between them. The CDR3 runs 13 residues. The CDR3 nucleotides are TGTGCCACCAGCAGAGATATGGGGGGTGGCTACACCTTC. Translation: CATSRDMGGGYTF.

This chain links TRBV5-5 with TRBJ1-1; D perhaps matches TRBD1 (6 bases). The CDR3 extends over 13 amino acids. CDR1 is SGHKS and CDR2 is YYEKEE in the germline V gene (reference sequence). V was pared by 3 bases and J by 1 base, with 7 bases between. The CDR3 DNA sequence: TGTGCCAGCAGCTGGACAGAGAACACTGAAGCTTTCTTT. It codes for CASSWTENTEAFF.

The sample holds one count of this clone. V usage is TRBV19 and J usage is TRBJ1-1; no clear D gene. Looked up from germline, CDR1 is LNHDA and CDR2 is SQIVND (reference sequence). The CDR3 has 15 residues. Trimming shortened V by 7 bases and J by 0 bases, and 15 bases separated the two germline ends. CDR3 sequence reads: CASKGPGSLNTEAFF. The CDR3 DNA sequence: TGTGCCAGTAAAGGACCCGGGTCCCTGAACACTGAAGCTTTCTTT. The whole variable domain, filled in from reference TRBV19 and TRBJ1-1, reads DGGITQSPKYLFRKEGQNVTLSCEQNLNHDAMYWYRQDPGQGLRLIYYSQIVNDFQKGDIAEGYSVSREKKESFPLTVTSAQKNPTAFYLCASKGPGSLNTEAFFGQGTRLTVV.

The chain combines TRBV27 with TRBJ1-6, with 7 nucleotides matching TRBD1. Losses at the gene ends were 5 bases for V and 4 bases for J; bases not matched to a gene: 5. This CDR3 comprises 15 residues. In germline, CDR1 is MNHEY, CDR2 SMNVEV (reference sequence). The CDR3 coding sequence is TGTGCCAGCAGTCCGGGACAGAATTATAATTCACCCCTCCACTTT. It encodes CASSPGQNYNSPLHF.

This clone appeared a single time. The chain combines TRBV5-6 with TRBJ1-3, with D uncertain. V lost 3 bases to trimming and J lost 0 bases, with 10 bases between them. CDR3 length: 15 amino acids. Germline V gene sequence: CDR1 SGHDT, CDR2 YYEEEE. The CDR3 loop reads CASSSRVNSGNTIYF. The CDR3 nucleotides are TGTGCCAGCAGCTCCCGGGTCAACTCTGGAAACACCATATATTTT.

The V and J genes are TRBV9 and TRBJ2-2; D remains unclear. There are 14 residues in the CDR3. Trimming removed 5 bases from V and 7 bases from J, with 15 bases in between. Germline-derived CDR1 and CDR2 are SGDLS and YYNGEE. The CDR3 sequence is CASSGSRDDGELFF. As DNA, the CDR3 is TGTGCCAGCAGTGGCAGTAGAGACGACGGGGAGCTGTTTTTT.

The rearrangement uses TRBV6-1 and TRBJ1-5; no reliable D call. CDR3 length: 13 residues. CDR1 is MNHNS, CDR2 SASEGT, per germline. Deletions cut 1 base from V and 6 bases from J, with 7 bases between. The CDR3 DNA reads TGTGCCAGCAGTGAAGATCACAGTCAGCCCCAGCATTTT. It specifies CASSEDHSQPQHF.

In this sample, this clone turned up once. V and J are TRBV6-5 and TRBJ1-1; D gene unclear. There are 13 residues in the CDR3. Trimming removed 9 bases from V and 1 base from J, with 12 bases in between. Germline V lookup: CDR1 MNHEY, CDR2 SVGAGI. CDR3 region: CASSVIRNTEAFF. CDR3 DNA sequence: TGTGCCAGTTCGGTAATAAGGAACACTGAAGCTTTCTTT.

The chain recombines TRBV6-2 or TRBV6-3 with TRBJ1-2, with 7 bases aligning to TRBD1. V gave up 5 bases and J gave up 7 bases; unmatched junction bases: 10. This CDR3 has 14 residues. Per germline, CDR1 MNHEY and CDR2 SVGEGT. As DNA, the CDR3 is TGTGCCAGCAGTACTCGGGACAGTTGGGGTGGCTACACCTTC. This gives the protein CASSTRDSWGGYTF.

This chain connects TRBV27 to TRBJ1-1, with D unclear. The CDR3 covers 13 residues. V lost 5 bases and J lost 0, with 7 bases in between. CDR1 MNHEY and CDR2 SMNVEV come from the germline V gene (reference sequence). CDR3 residues: CASSPTVNTEAFF. DNA of the CDR3: TGTGCCAGCAGTCCTACAGTGAACACTGAAGCTTTCTTT.